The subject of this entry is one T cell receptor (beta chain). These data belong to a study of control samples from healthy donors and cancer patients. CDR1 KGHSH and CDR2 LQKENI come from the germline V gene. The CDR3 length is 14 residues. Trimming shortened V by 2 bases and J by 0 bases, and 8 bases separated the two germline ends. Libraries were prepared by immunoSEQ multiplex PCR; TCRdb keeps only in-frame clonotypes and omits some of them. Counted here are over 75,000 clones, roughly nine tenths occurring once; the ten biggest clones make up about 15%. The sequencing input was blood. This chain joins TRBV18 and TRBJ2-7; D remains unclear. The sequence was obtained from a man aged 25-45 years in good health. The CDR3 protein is CASSPEQISYEQYF. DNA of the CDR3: TGTGCCAGCTCACCAGAACAGATCTCCTACGAGCAGTACTTC.